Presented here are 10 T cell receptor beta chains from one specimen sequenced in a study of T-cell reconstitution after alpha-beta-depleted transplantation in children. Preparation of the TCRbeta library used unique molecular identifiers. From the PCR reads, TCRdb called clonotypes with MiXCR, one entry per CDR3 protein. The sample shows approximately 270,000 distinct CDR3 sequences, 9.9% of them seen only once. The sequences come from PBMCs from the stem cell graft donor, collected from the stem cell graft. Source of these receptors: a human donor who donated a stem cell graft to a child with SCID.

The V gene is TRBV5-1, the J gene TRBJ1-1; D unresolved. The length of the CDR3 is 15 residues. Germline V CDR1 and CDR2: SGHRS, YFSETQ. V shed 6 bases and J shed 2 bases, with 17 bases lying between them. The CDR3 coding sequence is TGCGCCAGCAAACTCTATCCCCCTGACAACACTGAAGCTTTCTTT. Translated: CASKLYPPDNTEAFF.

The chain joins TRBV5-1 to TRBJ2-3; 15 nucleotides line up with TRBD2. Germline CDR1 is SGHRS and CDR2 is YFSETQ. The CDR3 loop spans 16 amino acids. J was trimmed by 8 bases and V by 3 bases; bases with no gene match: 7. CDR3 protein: CASSWTSGGGAGTQYF. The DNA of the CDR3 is TGCGCCAGCAGCTGGACTAGCGGGGGGGGAGCCGGTACGCAGTATTTT.

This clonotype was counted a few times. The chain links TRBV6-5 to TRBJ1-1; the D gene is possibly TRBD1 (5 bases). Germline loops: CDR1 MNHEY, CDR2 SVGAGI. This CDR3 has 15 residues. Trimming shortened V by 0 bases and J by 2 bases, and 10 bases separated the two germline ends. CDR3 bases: TGTGCCAGCAGTTACTCGACCAGGGTTAACACTGAAGCTTTCTTT. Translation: CASSYSTRVNTEAFF.

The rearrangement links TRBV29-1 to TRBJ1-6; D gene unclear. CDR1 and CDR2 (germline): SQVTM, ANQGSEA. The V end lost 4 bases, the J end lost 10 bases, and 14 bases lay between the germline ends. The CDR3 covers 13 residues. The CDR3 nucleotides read TGCAGCGTTGGTGAGGGAAGAGGCTCACCCCTCCACTTT. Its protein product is CSVGEGRGSPLHF.

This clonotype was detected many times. DNA for the CDR3: TGCAGTGCTAGGGGTGGATCGCAGGCTGAAGCTTTCTTT. Amino acid sequence: CSARGGSQAEAFF. The genes are TRBV20-1 and TRBJ1-1, with D uncertain. The CDR3 is made up of 13 amino acids. V was clipped by 3 bases and J by 6 bases, with 14 bases between them. From germline, CDR1 is DFQATT and CDR2 SNEGSKA (reference sequence).

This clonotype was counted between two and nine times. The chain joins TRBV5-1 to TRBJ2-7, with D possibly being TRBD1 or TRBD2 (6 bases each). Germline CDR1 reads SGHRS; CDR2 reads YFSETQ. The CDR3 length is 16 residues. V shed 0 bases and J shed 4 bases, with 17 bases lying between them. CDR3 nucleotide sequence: TGCGCCAGCAGCTTGGTAGGAGGGGACAAAGAGTACGAGCAGTACTTC. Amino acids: CASSLVGGDKEYEQYF.

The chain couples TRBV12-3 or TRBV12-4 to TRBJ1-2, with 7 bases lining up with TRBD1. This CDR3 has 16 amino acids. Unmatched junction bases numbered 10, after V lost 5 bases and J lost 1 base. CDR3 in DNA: TGTGCCAGCAGTGACGAGGGGAGGGGGCGTAACTATGGCTACACCTTC. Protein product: CASSDEGRGRNYGYTF.

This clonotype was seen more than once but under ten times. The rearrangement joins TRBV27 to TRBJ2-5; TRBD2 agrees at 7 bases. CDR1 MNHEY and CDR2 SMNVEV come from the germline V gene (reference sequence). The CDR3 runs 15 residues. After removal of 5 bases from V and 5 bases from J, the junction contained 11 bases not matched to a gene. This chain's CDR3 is CASSPTWGGGETQYF. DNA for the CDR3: TGTGCCAGCAGTCCGACCTGGGGCGGGGGTGAGACCCAGTACTTC.

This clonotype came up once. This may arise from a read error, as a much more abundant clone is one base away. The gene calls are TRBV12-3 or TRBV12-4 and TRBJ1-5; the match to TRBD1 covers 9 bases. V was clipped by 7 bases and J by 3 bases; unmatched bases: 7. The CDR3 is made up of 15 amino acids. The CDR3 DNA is TGTGCCAGCACCTTGTGGACAGGGGTCAATCAGCCCCAGCATTTT. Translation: CASTLWTGVNQPQHF.

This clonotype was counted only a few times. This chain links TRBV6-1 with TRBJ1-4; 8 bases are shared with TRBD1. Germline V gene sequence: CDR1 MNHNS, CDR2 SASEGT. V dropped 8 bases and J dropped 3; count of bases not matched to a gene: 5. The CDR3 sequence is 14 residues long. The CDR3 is CASQGTGSNEKLFF. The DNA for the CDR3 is TGTGCCAGCCAGGGGACAGGATCTAATGAAAAACTGTTTTTT.